This record looks at one T cell receptor beta chain sequence and its context. The record originates from a study of OX40 agonist ivuxolimab in advanced cancers. Profiling relied on immunoSEQ multiplex PCR, and the TCRdb table lists in-frame clones only, not all of them. This sample has 30,000 to 40,000 clones; approximately 80% occur once, and the top ten carry about 14%. The starting material was CD4+ or CD8+ T cells sorted from blood, obtained in a trial of the OX40 agonist ivuxolimab. The TCR was taken from an adult with an advanced solid tumor such as melanoma, head and neck, liver or kidney cancer.

The CDR3 spells CAISQGDNEQFF. CDR3 bases: TGTGCCATCAGTCAGGGAGACAATGAGCAGTTCTTC. The chain recombines TRBV10-3 with TRBJ2-1; D tentatively reads TRBD1 or TRBD2 (5 bases each). CDR3 length equals 12 residues. The V and J ends lost 5 bases and 5 bases respectively, with 7 bases between them. Germline V gene data show CDR1 as ENHRY and CDR2 as SYGVKD.